These 27 T cell receptor beta chains share one sample of origin, sequenced in a study of T cells in Graves' hyperthyroidism and ophthalmopathy. Amplification yielded TCR beta CDR3 regions, with RNA transcripts as the source. HTBI primers were employed in a first-round RT-PCR of the TCR CDR3. A single record per CDR3 protein comes from TCRdb applying MiXCR to the multiplex PCR reads. This sample has approximately 640,000 distinct CDR3 sequences; 45% occur once, and the top ten carry under 8.5%. The source material was peripheral blood or thyroid tissue (not recorded which). These TCRs come from an adult man with Graves' disease, either hyperthyroidism or ophthalmopathy (not recorded which).

In regard to this clonotype: A much larger clone sits a single nucleotide away, making a read error possible. This chain connects TRBV2 to TRBJ1-1; possibly TRBD1 for D (5 bases). Germline V CDR1 and CDR2: SNHLY, FYNNEI. The length of the CDR3 is 13 residues. The V end was cut by 4 bases, the J end by 5 bases, with 11 bases between. Here the CDR3 reads CASSARGRTEAFF. CDR3 coding DNA: TGTGCCAGCAGTGCGAGGGGTCGGACTGAAGCTTTCTTT.

The chain combines TRBV10-3 with TRBJ1-6; perhaps TRBD1 as D (6 bases). This CDR3 has 14 residues. The germline V gene has CDR1 ENHRY and CDR2 SYGVKD. Trimming removed 6 bases at V and 3 bases at J, with 9 bases between. CDR3 coding DNA: TGTGCCATCAGCCCAGGGGTCTATAATTCACCCCTCCACTTT. This gives the protein CAISPGVYNSPLHF.

This clonotype was seen repeatedly, ten times or more. This chain uses TRBV25-1 with TRBJ1-2, with a tentative D call TRBD1 (5 bases). The V end was cut by 3 bases, the J end by 3 bases, with 8 bases between. The CDR3 runs to 13 residues. Germline V CDR1 and CDR2: MGHDK, SYGVNS. CDR3 in DNA: TGTGCCAGCAGTGAGGGGCAGGACTATGGCTACACCTTC. This sequence encodes CASSEGQDYGYTF.

The chain joins TRBV20-1 to TRBJ2-6; D is ambiguous. CDR1 and CDR2 from the germline V gene are DFQATT and SNEGSKA (reference sequence). V dropped 0 bases and J dropped 0 bases, with 6 bases sitting between them. CDR3 length: 15 amino acids. The CDR3 bases are TGCAGTGCTAGAGATCCCAGCTCTGGGGCCAACGTCCTGACTTTC. Translated, it gives CSARDPSSGANVLTF.

The chain carries TRBV5-5 and TRBJ2-5; 7 bases are shared with TRBD1. V dropped 1 base and J dropped 5; count of bases not matched to a gene: 5. This CDR3 region has 14 residues. Germline assignment: CDR1 SGHKS and CDR2 YYEKEE (reference sequence). The CDR3 nucleotides are TGTGCCAGCAGCTTGACAGGGGCGCTTGAGACCCAGTACTTC. Residues: CASSLTGALETQYF.

The rearrangement links TRBV6-5 to TRBJ1-2, with TRBD1 as a possible D gene (5 bases). The CDR3 sequence is 14 residues long. Germline V lookup: CDR1 MNHEY, CDR2 SVGAGI. Between the trimmed V and J ends, which lost 5 bases and 8 bases, there was a span of 18 bases. CDR3 amino acids: CASSEIGSWGGYTF. In nucleotides, the CDR3 is TGTGCCAGCAGTGAAATCGGGAGCTGGGGGGGCTACACCTTC.

This clonotype was counted at least ten times. The chain is built from TRBV29-1 and TRBJ1-5; weak D call: TRBD1 (6 bases). The CDR3 length is 12 residues. V gave up 0 bases and J gave up 15 bases, with 15 bases separating them. CDR1 and CDR2 from the germline V gene are SQVTM and ANQGSEA. The CDR3: CSVEDLGQGRHF. The CDR3 nucleotides are TGCAGCGTTGAAGATCTCGGGCAGGGGAGGCATTTT.

Remarks on this clonotype: At one end, the junction sequence differs from germline, possibly due to a read error. This chain links TRBV29-1 with TRBJ2-7; the D is unclear. CDR1 SQVTM and CDR2 ANQGSEA come from the germline V gene. This CDR3 is 12 amino acids long. As DNA, the CDR3 is TGCAGCGTTGAAGATCTAGGTGGCAGGCAGGACTTC. Translation: CSVEDLGGRQDF.

This clonotype came up many times. The V call is TRBV12-3 or TRBV12-4, the J call TRBJ2-5; 10 nucleotides match TRBD1. The CDR3 runs to 14 residues. With V trimmed by 5 bases and J by 4 bases, 4 bases remained unmatched. The CDR3 bases are TGTGCCAGCAGTAGTCGGACAGGGGGAGAGACCCAGTACTTC. Amino acids: CASSSRTGGETQYF.

This chain joins TRBV2 and TRBJ1-4; D remains ambiguous. V lost 2 bases to trimming and J lost 7 bases, with 5 bases between them. The CDR3 runs to 12 residues. Looked up from germline, CDR1 is SNHLY and CDR2 is FYNNEI. CDR3 sequence: CASSERPEKLFF. The CDR3 DNA reads TGTGCCAGCAGTGAACGGCCTGAAAAACTGTTTTTT. The variable domain in full, with the rest retrieved from reference TRBV2 and TRBJ1-4, is EPEVTQTPSHQVTQMGQEVILRCVPISNHLYFYWYRQILGQKVEFLVSFYNNEISEKSEIFDDQFSVERPDGSNFTLKIRSTKLEDSAMYFCASSERPEKLFFGSGTQLSVL.

The chain uses TRBV2 and TRBJ2-3, with 8 bases fitting TRBD2. The germline gives CDR1 SNHLY, CDR2 FYNNEI. This CDR3 has 14 residues. V shed 7 bases, J shed 2 bases, and the junction held 5 bases outside the gene matches. The CDR3 reads CASNPAGVTDTQYF. The DNA for the CDR3 is TGTGCCAGCAACCCAGCGGGGGTCACAGATACGCAGTATTTT. The full variable domain, in which reference TRBV2 and TRBJ2-3 provide the parts outside the CDR3, is EPEVTQTPSHQVTQMGQEVILRCVPISNHLYFYWYRQILGQKVEFLVSFYNNEISEKSEIFDDQFSVERPDGSNFTLKIRSTKLEDSAMYFCASNPAGVTDTQYFGPGTRLTVL.

The chain employs TRBV2 and TRBJ1-5; tentatively, D is TRBD1 (5 bases). CDR1 is SNHLY, CDR2 FYNNEI, per germline. Trimming stripped 6 bases from V and 4 bases from J, with 13 bases between. The CDR3 sequence is 14 residues long. Here the CDR3 reads CASRRPGTNQPQHF. Written as DNA, the CDR3 is TGTGCCAGCAGGCGCCCAGGGACTAATCAGCCCCAGCATTTT.

This clonotype was seen at least ten times. The rearrangement joins TRBV5-1 to TRBJ1-4; D is ambiguous. Germline CDR1 and CDR2: SGHRS and YFSETQ. V was shortened by 0 bases and J by 9 bases, with 12 bases between the two germline ends. The CDR3 spans 14 residues. CDR3 sequence: CASSLVPGQQKLFF. The CDR3 DNA reads TGCGCCAGCAGCTTGGTGCCAGGTCAGCAAAAACTGTTTTTT.

There are many counts of this clonotype. The V gene is TRBV24-1, the J gene TRBJ1-5; 9 bases line up with TRBD1. The J segment lost 2 bases and the V segment lost 4 bases, leaving 11 bases of the junction unmatched. Germline values: CDR1 KGHDR, CDR2 SFDVKD. The CDR3 contains 18 residues. The CDR3 here is CATSDSGQGSTGNQPQHF. CDR3 in DNA: TGTGCCACCAGTGACTCCGGACAGGGGTCGACGGGCAATCAGCCCCAGCATTTT.

This chain joins TRBV19 and TRBJ1-2; D may be TRBD1 (5 bases). Trimming pared 3 bases from V and 4 bases from J, leaving 21 bases between. CDR1 and CDR2 from the germline V gene are LNHDA and SQIVND (reference sequence). The CDR3 has 17 amino acids. The CDR3 nucleotides are TGTGCCAGTAGTATTATCGGTCGGGGGAAACTCGCCTATGGCTACACCTTC. Its protein product is CASSIIGRGKLAYGYTF.

The table lists this clonotype with many counts. The V and J genes are TRBV25-1 and TRBJ1-2; D is possibly TRBD1 (6 bases). The CDR3 totals 14 residues. V was clipped by 2 bases and J by 4 bases, with 11 bases between them. Germline V gene lookup returns CDR1 MGHDK and CDR2 SYGVNS. Here the CDR3 reads CASSEPGTFYGYTF. Here the CDR3 DNA reads TGTGCCAGCAGTGAACCCGGGACATTCTATGGCTACACCTTC.

The V and J genes are TRBV7-2 and TRBJ1-1; no definite D call. CDR1 and CDR2 (germline): SGHTA, FQGNSA. The CDR3 extends over 15 amino acids. V gave up 5 bases and J gave up 3 bases, with 16 bases separating them. CDR3 region: CASSQDPGRDTEAFF. In DNA form, the CDR3 reads TGTGCCAGCAGCCAAGACCCGGGCCGGGACACTGAAGCTTTCTTT.

The J gene is TRBJ2-5, the V gene TRBV6-1; 11 nucleotides agree with TRBD2. Trimming cost V 11 bases and J 2 bases; bases outside gene matches: 4. This CDR3 is built from 13 residues. The germline CDR1 and CDR2 sequences are MNHNS and SASEGT. This CDR3 is CACTSGGQETQYF. Written as DNA, the CDR3 is TGTGCCTGCACTAGCGGGGGACAAGAGACCCAGTACTTC.

This chain joins TRBV7-4 and TRBJ2-7, with D tentatively TRBD1 or TRBD2 (6 bases each). Germline V gives CDR1 SGHVT, CDR2 SQSDAQ. The CDR3 runs 14 residues. Trimming removed 5 bases from V and 6 bases from J, with 17 bases in between. CDR3 in amino acids: CASSLSFGGGEQYF. CDR3 nucleotide sequence: TGTGCCAGCAGCCTTAGCTTCGGGGGCGGCGAGCAGTACTTC. The full variable domain, with the rest looked up from reference TRBV7-4 and TRBJ2-7, is GAGVSQSPRYKVAKRGRDVALRCDSISGHVTLYWYRQTLGQGSEVLTYSQSDAQRDKSGRPSGRFSAERPERSVSTLKIQRTEQGDSAVYLCASSLSFGGGEQYFGPGTRLTVT.

This clonotype occurred once. V gene TRBV20-1 combines with J gene TRBJ2-5; 11 nucleotides line up with TRBD2. The V gene's germline CDR1 is DFQATT and CDR2 SNEGSKA (reference sequence). The CDR3 is made up of 15 amino acids. With V trimmed by 7 bases and J by 4 bases, 11 bases remained unmatched. The CDR3 coding sequence is TGCAGTGGTAATAGCGGGGGGGCGTCGAGAGAGACCCAGTACTTC. Protein product: CSGNSGGASRETQYF.

V usage is TRBV2 and J usage is TRBJ2-5, with unresolved D. With 5 bases removed from V and 4 bases from J, the gap between germline ends came to 14 bases. Germline CDR1 reads SNHLY; CDR2 reads FYNNEI. This CDR3 is 14 amino acids long. The CDR3 DNA reads as TGTGCCAGCAGTTTGGCGCTTTCGGGAGAGACCCAGTACTTC. It encodes CASSLALSGETQYF.

In DNA, the CDR3 is TGTGCCAGCAGTATACAGGGGGTCAATCAGCCCCAGCATTTT. Translating it yields CASSIQGVNQPQHF. The chain combines TRBV12-3 or TRBV12-4 with TRBJ1-5, with TRBD1 matching over 8 bases. The CDR3 extends over 14 amino acids. The V and J ends lost 5 bases and 3 bases, in that order; junction bases with no gene match: 3.

The rearrangement joins TRBV7-3 to TRBJ2-7, with D possibly being TRBD2 (6 bases). Germline lookup yields CDR1 SGHTA and CDR2 FQGTGA. CDR3 length: 15 amino acids. Trimming left V 5 bases short and J 5 bases short, with 19 bases between. The CDR3 DNA follows: TGTGCCAGCAGCCCGACACCCCGGGGGATGAACGAGCAGTACTTC. It translates to CASSPTPRGMNEQYF.

The chain couples TRBV25-1 to TRBJ2-2; unclear D gene. CDR3 length: 14 amino acids. Germline V gene sequence: CDR1 MGHDK, CDR2 SYGVNS. Trimming cost V 5 bases and J 7 bases, with 14 bases left between them. The CDR3 DNA reads TGTGCCAGCAGTTTTAGACCCGGTGACGGGGAGCTGTTTTTT. Amino acid sequence: CASSFRPGDGELFF.

This clonotype was observed at least ten times. The chain links TRBV29-1 to TRBJ1-2, with D hard to call. The CDR3 runs 14 residues. The germline CDR1 and CDR2 sequences are SQVTM and ANQGSEA. V was cut by 3 bases and J by 4 bases, with 15 bases left in between. This CDR3 reads CSVEVGRSSYGYTF. The CDR3 DNA sequence: TGCAGCGTTGAGGTTGGACGGAGTTCCTATGGCTACACCTTC.

V usage is TRBV10-3 and J usage is TRBJ1-2; D call uncertain. CDR1 and CDR2 from the germline V gene are ENHRY and SYGVKD. CDR3 size: 16 residues. The ends were cut back, 7 bases at V and 0 bases at J, with 18 bases in the middle. CDR3 sequence (DNA): TGTGCCATCAAGACCGACGGAGAAATAGCTAACTATGGCTACACCTTC. Protein sequence: CAIKTDGEIANYGYTF.

This chain links TRBV24-1 with TRBJ1-2; the D is unclear. Germline-derived CDR1 and CDR2 are KGHDR and SFDVKD. Trimming removed 5 bases at V and 4 bases at J, with 7 bases between. The length of the CDR3 is 12 residues. The CDR3 here is CATSARSYGYTF. CDR3 DNA: TGTGCCACCAGTGCCCGGAGCTATGGCTACACCTTC.